Presented here are 10 T cell receptor beta chains from one specimen sequenced in a study of shared clonotypes between healthy human individuals (TCRdb year 2020). Receptor amplification or capture employed the immunoSEQ multiplex PCR assay. In TCRdb, the immuneACCESS table is reduced to in-frame sequences with V and J assigned. These tables do not hold every clone; where another copy was compared, an unresolved V gene accounts for under half, and the others remain unexplained. The sample table contains some 790,000 clones; only one count was recorded for around 77% of them. Roughly 1.8% of the sample is taken by the ten largest. Sequenced material: memory CD4+ T cells sorted from blood. Per the publication, the cell subset or site label means: CD45RA-negative fraction. The receptor set was obtained from a woman aged 25-40 years in good health.

The V and J genes are TRBV5-4 and TRBJ2-5; D gene unclear. This CDR3 spans 16 amino acids. The germline V gene encodes CDR1 SGHNT and CDR2 YYREEE (reference sequence). V lost 0 bases and J 5 bases, leaving 17 bases between the germline ends. CDR3 coding DNA: TGTGCCAGCAGCTTGGCCAAGGTCGCCCTGCCGGAGACCCAGTACTTC. Translation: CASSLAKVALPETQYF.

The chain carries TRBV7-8 and TRBJ1-5, with a possible D match to TRBD1 (5 bases). The germline gives CDR1 SGHVS, CDR2 FQNEAQ. The V end was cut by 5 bases, the J end by 10 bases, with 15 bases between. The CDR3 extends over 13 amino acids. The CDR3, as DNA: TGTGCCAGCAGCAATGGGGGATCCTACCCCCAGCATTTT. Protein: CASSNGGSYPQHF.

The chain joins TRBV6-1 to TRBJ1-5; D uncertain. The CDR3 sequence is 13 residues long. From germline, CDR1 is MNHNS and CDR2 SASEGT. V lost 2 bases, J lost 6 bases, and 8 bases lay in between. The DNA for the CDR3 is TGTGCCAGCAGTGAAAGGCGGGTTCAGCCCCAGCATTTT. Its translation: CASSERRVQPQHF.

The genes are TRBV10-3 and TRBJ2-7; D remains unclear. CDR1 and CDR2 (germline): ENHRY, SYGVKD. The length of the CDR3 is 15 residues. Between the trimmed V and J ends, which lost 8 bases and 1 base, there was a span of 18 bases. The CDR3 sequence: CAISPLSGQSYEQYF. The CDR3 region has the DNA TGTGCCATCTCCCCCCTCTCGGGTCAGTCCTACGAGCAGTACTTC.

The gene calls are TRBV6-4 and TRBJ2-1, with D possibly TRBD2 on 5 matching bases. CDR3 length equals 15 residues. Germline-derived CDR1 and CDR2 are MRHNA and SNTAGT. The ends were cut back, 2 bases at V and 4 bases at J, with 12 bases in the middle. CDR3 protein: CASSDRAGAYNEQFF. The CDR3, as DNA: TGTGCCAGCAGTGACCGCGCGGGTGCTTACAATGAGCAGTTCTTC.

The CDR3 reads CASRVLARADTQYF. The CDR3 coding sequence is TGTGCCAGCAGAGTTCTAGCTAGGGCAGATACGCAGTATTTT. The chain links TRBV2 to TRBJ2-3; a possible D gene is TRBD2 (5 bases). This CDR3 has 14 residues. The V end was cut by 6 bases, the J end by 4 bases, with 14 bases between. Germline CDR1 reads SNHLY; CDR2 reads FYNNEI.

The chain carries TRBV5-1 and TRBJ2-1, with 8 nucleotides matching TRBD1. Germline assignment: CDR1 SGHRS and CDR2 YFSETQ. The CDR3 consists of 15 residues. Germline trimming cut 4 bases from V and 0 bases from J; bases unmatched to any gene: 3. The CDR3 DNA reads TGCGCCAGCAGCGAGGACAGGGTCTCCTACAATGAGCAGTTCTTC. It codes for CASSEDRVSYNEQFF. Full variable domain (outside the CDR3, taken from reference TRBV5-1 and TRBJ2-1): KAGVTQTPRYLIKTRGQQVTLSCSPISGHRSVSWYQQTPGQGLQFLFEYFSETQRNKGNFPGRFSGRQFSNSRSEMNVSTLELGDSALYLCASSEDRVSYNEQFFGPGTRLTVL.

The rearrangement uses TRBV7-9 and TRBJ2-2, with a weak D call TRBD1 (6 bases). This CDR3 has 13 amino acids. The V end lost 10 bases, the J end lost 2 bases, and 11 bases lay between the germline ends. Germline V gives CDR1 SEHNR, CDR2 FQNEAQ (reference sequence). In DNA, the CDR3 is TGTGCCACTCAGGGGTACAACACCGGGGAGCTGTTTTTT. Its protein product is CATQGYNTGELFF.

V is TRBV5-1 and J is TRBJ2-1; TRBD1 aligns across 8 bases. The CDR3 is 16 amino acids. The V gene's germline CDR1 is SGHRS and CDR2 YFSETQ. With 4 bases clipped from V and 0 bases from J, the junction kept 6 bases outside the gene matches. CDR3 coding DNA: TGCGCCAGCAGCACCACGGGGACAGGCTCCTACAATGAGCAGTTCTTC. Protein sequence: CASSTTGTGSYNEQFF.

J is TRBJ1-5 and V is TRBV7-2; D remains ambiguous. This CDR3 has 12 amino acids. Trimming removed 2 bases from V and 3 bases from J, with 2 bases in between. Per germline, CDR1 SGHTA and CDR2 FQGNSA. The CDR3 nucleotides are TGTGCCAGCAGCTTATACAATCAGCCCCAGCATTTT. Protein sequence: CASSLYNQPQHF.